The clone carrying this T cell receptor beta chain was counted between two and nine times. The target antigen is unknown. Losses at the gene ends were 1 base for V and 4 bases for J; bases not matched to a gene: 6. In germline, CDR1 is DFQATT, CDR2 SNEGSKA (reference sequence). This CDR3 has 16 amino acids. RNA transcripts served as the template for amplifying TCR beta CDR3 regions. The primer set for the first-round RT-PCR of the TCR CDR3 was HTBI. TCRdb fed the multiplex PCR reads into MiXCR, producing one record per CDR3 protein. The top ten clones hold 12% to 15% of a sample with a few hundred thousand distinct CDR3 sequences, 15% to 19% of them seen once. These data are taken from a study of T cells in Graves' hyperthyroidism and ophthalmopathy. Points from the study as a whole: Appearing also in blood were most of the thyroid clonotypes expanded above 0.001. Ophthalmopathy, which appeared later, was predicted by the model a median approximately six months before onset.

Using less than 12 ml of fresh peripheral blood, PBMCs were prepared. The rearrangement joins TRBV20-1 to TRBJ2-3; 12 nucleotides match TRBD2. The TCR comes from a woman between 18 and 30 years old with Graves' hyperthyroidism. Material: blood. The CDR3 bases are TGCAGTGCTAGAGGGGTACTAGCGGGGGGCGCAGATACGCAGTATTTT. Translated, it gives CSARGVLAGGADTQYF.